This T cell receptor (beta chain) was sequenced during a study of PD-1 blockade in mismatch repair-deficient tumors. Overall study: Enrolled about 2013-2016, patients had progressing, pretreated mismatch repair-deficient cancers of about a dozen types. The study, taken as a whole, reports: Tumor-resident clones, often undetectable pretreatment in blood, expanded then contracted after pembrolizumab.

All patients were mismatch repair deficient, assessed by either PCR or immunohistochemistry. Some clones are missing from TCRdb's copy, which holds only in-frame ones; the method was immunoSEQ multiplex PCR. This table holds more than 90,000 clones, over 65% found once. The CDR3 spans 14 residues. Germline lookup yields CDR1 MNHEY and CDR2 SMNVEV (reference sequence). The ends were cut back, 5 bases at V and 6 bases at J, with 14 bases in the middle. Of note for this clone: Its matching antigen is unknown.

The sequencing used peripheral blood, collected roughly 13 months after starting pembrolizumab. V and J are TRBV27 and TRBJ1-3; weak D call: TRBD1 (5 bases). The receptor comes from an adult with mismatch repair-deficient cancer. The CDR3 DNA reads TGTGCCAGCAGTCTCGACAGTGCCGCAAACACCATATATTTT. As protein: CASSLDSAANTIYF.